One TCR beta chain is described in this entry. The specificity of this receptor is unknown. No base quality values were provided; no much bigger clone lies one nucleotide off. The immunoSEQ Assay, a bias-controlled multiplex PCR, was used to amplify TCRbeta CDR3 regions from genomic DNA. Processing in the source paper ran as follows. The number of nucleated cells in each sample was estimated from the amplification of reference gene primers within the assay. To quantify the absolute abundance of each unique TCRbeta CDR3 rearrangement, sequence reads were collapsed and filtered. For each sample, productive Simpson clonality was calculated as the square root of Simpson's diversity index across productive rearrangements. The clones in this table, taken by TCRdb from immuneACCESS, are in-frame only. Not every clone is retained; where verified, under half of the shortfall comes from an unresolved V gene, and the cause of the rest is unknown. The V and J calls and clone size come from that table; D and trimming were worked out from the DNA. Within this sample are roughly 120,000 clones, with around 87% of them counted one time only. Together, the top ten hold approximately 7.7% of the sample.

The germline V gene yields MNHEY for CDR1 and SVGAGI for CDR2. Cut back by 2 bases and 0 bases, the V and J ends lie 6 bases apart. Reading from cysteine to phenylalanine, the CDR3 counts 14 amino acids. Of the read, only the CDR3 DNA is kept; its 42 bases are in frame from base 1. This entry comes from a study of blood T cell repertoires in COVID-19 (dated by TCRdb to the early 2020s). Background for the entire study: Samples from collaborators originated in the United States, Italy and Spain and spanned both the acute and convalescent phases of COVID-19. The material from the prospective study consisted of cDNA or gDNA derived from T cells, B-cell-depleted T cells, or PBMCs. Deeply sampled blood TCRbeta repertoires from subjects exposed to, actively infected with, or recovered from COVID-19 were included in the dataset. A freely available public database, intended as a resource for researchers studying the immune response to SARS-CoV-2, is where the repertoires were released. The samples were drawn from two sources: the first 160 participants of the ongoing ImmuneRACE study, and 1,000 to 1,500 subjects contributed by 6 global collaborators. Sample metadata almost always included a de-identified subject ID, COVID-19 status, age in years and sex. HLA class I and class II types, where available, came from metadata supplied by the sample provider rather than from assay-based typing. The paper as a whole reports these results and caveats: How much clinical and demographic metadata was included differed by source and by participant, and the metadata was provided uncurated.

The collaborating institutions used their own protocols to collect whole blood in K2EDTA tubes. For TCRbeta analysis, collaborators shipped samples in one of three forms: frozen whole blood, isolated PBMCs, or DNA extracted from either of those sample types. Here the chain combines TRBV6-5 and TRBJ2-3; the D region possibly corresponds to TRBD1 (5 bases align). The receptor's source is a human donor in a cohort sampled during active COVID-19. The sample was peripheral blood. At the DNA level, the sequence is TGTGCCAGCAGTTACGACAGTAGCACAGATACGCAGTATTTT. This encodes CASSYDSSTDTQYF.